One sample yielded the 26 T cell receptor beta chains listed below, sequenced in a study of PD-1 blockade in classical Hodgkin lymphoma. Only in-frame clones appear in the TCRdb table, and some are missing; sequencing was by immunoSEQ multiplex PCR. The sample includes tens of thousands of clones, 71% of them seen just once. All trial patients relapsed after autologous stem cell transplantation. The sequencing used peripheral blood mononuclear cells (PBMCs), collected at baseline. The receptor set was obtained from a human donor with classical Hodgkin lymphoma.

V gene TRBV11-2 combines with J gene TRBJ2-7; 13 nucleotides agree with TRBD2. Losses at the gene ends were 7 bases for V and 1 base for J; bases not matched to a gene: 7. CDR3 length: 16 amino acids. Germline loops: CDR1 SGHAT, CDR2 FQNNGV. CDR3 in amino acids: CASTRTSGSLSYEQYF. CDR3 nucleotide sequence: TGTGCCAGCACCCGGACTAGCGGGAGTTTGTCCTACGAGCAGTACTTC.

The genes are TRBV9 and TRBJ2-2; no clear D. Trimming left V 5 bases short and J 0 bases short, with 11 bases between. This CDR3 region has 15 residues. Germline V gene sequence: CDR1 SGDLS, CDR2 YYNGEE. In nucleotides, the CDR3 is TGTGCCAGCAGGAAAAGGAGTGCGAACACCGGGGAGCTGTTTTTT. Its protein is CASRKRSANTGELFF.

The chain uses TRBV9 and TRBJ2-2, with 9 bases aligning to TRBD2. The V gene's germline CDR1 is SGDLS and CDR2 YYNGEE. J lost 5 bases, V lost 0 bases, and 8 bases had no gene match. There are 17 residues in the CDR3. CDR3 coding DNA: TGTGCCAGCAGCGTAGGGTCAGCGGGAGGTCTTACCGGGGAGCTGTTTTTT. This sequence encodes CASSVGSAGGLTGELFF.

The gene calls are TRBV27 and TRBJ2-1, with TRBD2 identical over 11 bases. This CDR3 is 13 amino acids long. V trimming: 3 bases; J trimming: 9 bases; junction bases outside the gene matches: 1. Looked up from germline, CDR1 is MNHEY and CDR2 is SMNVEV (reference sequence). The CDR3 is CASSFGTSGEQFF. The CDR3 DNA is TGTGCCAGCAGTTTCGGGACTAGCGGTGAGCAGTTCTTC.

J is TRBJ1-1 and V is TRBV30; D is undetermined. Trimming took 3 bases from V and 1 from J, leaving 12 bases between them. The CDR3 has 14 amino acids. Germline CDR1 GTSNPN, CDR2 SVGIG (reference sequence). The CDR3 sequence is CAWSVTTANTEAFF. The DNA for the CDR3 is TGTGCCTGGAGCGTTACGACGGCGAACACTGAAGCTTTCTTT.

The rearrangement joins TRBV7-9 to TRBJ2-7, with D hard to call. The CDR3 totals 11 residues. V lost 1 base, J lost 4 bases, and 2 bases lay in between. The germline V gene encodes CDR1 SEHNR and CDR2 FQNEAQ (reference sequence). This CDR3 reads CASSLEYEQYF. The CDR3 DNA is TGTGCCAGCAGCTTAGAATACGAGCAGTACTTC.

The rearrangement links TRBV7-6 to TRBJ2-4; TRBD2 matches 8 bases. This CDR3 contains 15 residues. From germline, CDR1 is SGHVS and CDR2 FNYEAQ. Trimming cost V 4 bases and J 6 bases; bases outside gene matches: 8. The CDR3 sequence: CASSSEAGVGNIQYF. CDR3 in DNA: TGTGCCAGCAGCTCGGAAGCGGGAGTAGGAAACATTCAGTACTTC.

This chain joins TRBV6-1 and TRBJ2-7, with D possibly called TRBD1 or TRBD2 (6 bases each). Germline V gene lookup returns CDR1 MNHNS and CDR2 SASEGT. V lost 8 bases to trimming and J lost 3 bases, with 14 bases between them. This CDR3 spans 13 amino acids. The CDR3 reads CASLFGGDYEQYF. CDR3 coding DNA: TGTGCCAGCCTGTTCGGGGGCGACTACGAGCAGTACTTC.

This rearrangement joins TRBV2 to TRBJ1-1; D gene ambiguous. The V end was cut by 9 bases, the J end by 2 bases, with 7 bases between. The germline V gene has CDR1 SNHLY and CDR2 FYNNEI. This CDR3 has 11 amino acids. The DNA for the CDR3 is TGTGCCAGTGCCTCCAACACTGAAGCTTTCTTT. The encoded protein is CASASNTEAFF.

There are a few counts of this clone. This chain uses TRBV5-6 with TRBJ2-3; D not certain. This CDR3 contains 16 residues. Germline assignment: CDR1 SGHDT and CDR2 YYEEEE. Trimming stripped 0 bases from V and 4 bases from J, with 15 bases between. This CDR3 is CASSLGVRASPDTQYF. CDR3 DNA: TGTGCCAGCAGCTTGGGGGTTCGGGCCTCCCCAGATACGCAGTATTTT. The full variable domain, with the rest looked up from reference TRBV5-6 and TRBJ2-3, is DAGVTQSPTHLIKTRGQQVTLRCSPKSGHDTVSWYQQALGQGPQFIFQYYEEEERQRGNFPDRFSGHQFPNYSSELNVNALLLGDSALYLCASSLGVRASPDTQYFGPGTRLTVL.

The chain couples TRBV7-8 to TRBJ2-6, with D perhaps matching TRBD2 (5 bases). Germline CDR1 is SGHVS and CDR2 is FQNEAQ. This CDR3 comprises 18 residues. The V and J ends lost 5 bases and 5 bases respectively, with 22 bases between them. The CDR3, as DNA: TGTGCCAGCAGCGCGGGTTGTTACCCACAAAGTCGGGCCAACGTCCTGACTTTC. This gives the protein CASSAGCYPQSRANVLTF.

The chain links TRBV10-1 to TRBJ1-2, with a possible D match to TRBD1 (6 bases). CDR1 is WNHNN, CDR2 SYGVQD, per germline (reference sequence). Trimming pared 2 bases from V and 1 base from J, leaving 17 bases between. This CDR3 spans 17 amino acids. The CDR3 is CASSERTGFIFNYGYTF. The CDR3, as DNA: TGCGCCAGCAGTGAGCGAACAGGGTTCATCTTTAACTATGGCTACACCTTC.

The chain carries TRBV28 and TRBJ2-2, with D perhaps TRBD1 or TRBD2 (6 bases each). V gave up 1 base and J gave up 4 bases, with 10 bases separating them. Germline V lookup: CDR1 MDHEN, CDR2 SYDVKM. The CDR3 runs to 15 residues. The CDR3 is CASSLLGGGTGELFF. CDR3 coding DNA: TGTGCCAGCAGTTTATTGGGGGGCGGCACCGGGGAGCTGTTTTTT.

The V and J genes are TRBV5-6 and TRBJ2-5, with 8 bases that match TRBD2. The ends lost 6 bases at V and 4 bases at J; junction bases unmatched: 8. Per germline, CDR1 SGHDT and CDR2 YYEEEE. This CDR3 has 14 amino acids. The chain's CDR3 is CASTPGGVRETQYF. The CDR3 DNA is TGTGCCAGCACCCCCGGGGGGGTGAGAGAGACCCAGTACTTC.

The chain employs TRBV9 and TRBJ2-1; TRBD2 matches 15 bases. Losses at the gene ends were 0 bases for V and 7 bases for J; bases not matched to a gene: 2. The V gene's germline CDR1 is SGDLS and CDR2 YYNGEE. CDR3 size: 16 residues. For the CDR3, the DNA is TGTGCCAGCAGCGTAGAAGGGACTAGCGGGAGGAATGAGCAGTTCTTC. Translating gives CASSVEGTSGRNEQFF.

This sequence joins TRBV6-5 and TRBJ2-5; 12 bases align to TRBD2. V lost 4 bases and J lost 4; bases outside the gene matches: 4. The CDR3 is 15 amino acids. Germline lookup yields CDR1 MNHEY and CDR2 SVGAGI. The CDR3 loop is CASSSGGLAGETQYF. CDR3 DNA: TGTGCCAGCAGTTCCGGGGGACTAGCGGGAGAGACCCAGTACTTC.

The V call is TRBV27, the J call TRBJ2-7; D is ambiguous. V was clipped by 2 bases and J by 4 bases, with 12 bases between them. CDR3 length: 14 residues. CDR1 is MNHEY and CDR2 is SMNVEV in the germline V gene (reference sequence). CDR3 coding DNA: TGTGCCAGCAGTTTAAAGGGCAGATGGTACGAGCAGTACTTC. Translating gives CASSLKGRWYEQYF.

This clone was observed once. The chain employs TRBV30 and TRBJ1-2; D is unresolved. V lost 5 bases to trimming and J lost 1 base, with 8 bases between them. Per the germline V gene, CDR1 is GTSNPN and CDR2 is SVGIG (reference sequence). CDR3 length: 12 residues. CDR3 nucleotide sequence: TGTGCCTGGCAACTTTTTAACTATGGCTACACCTTC. This encodes CAWQLFNYGYTF.

The rearrangement joins TRBV27 to TRBJ2-7; D is unclear. Between the trimmed V and J ends, which lost 3 bases and 0 bases, there was a span of 9 bases. The CDR3 has 14 amino acids. CDR1 is MNHEY and CDR2 is SMNVEV in the germline V gene (reference sequence). DNA of the CDR3: TGTGCCAGCAGTTTGACCCCCAACTCCTACGAGCAGTACTTC. This gives the protein CASSLTPNSYEQYF.

The chain recombines TRBV21-1 with TRBJ1-5. TRBV21-1 is classified as a pseudogene. The CDR3 consists of 15 residues. CDR3 sequence: CASSKDNPQNQPQHF. As DNA, the CDR3 is TGTGCCAGCAGCAAAGATAATCCCCAAAACCAGCCCCAGCATTTT.

The gene calls are TRBV6-5 and TRBJ2-5; 7 positions match TRBD1. V was pared by 2 bases and J by 3 bases, with 3 bases of the junction left unmatched. This CDR3 is built from 14 residues. Germline loops: CDR1 MNHEY, CDR2 SVGAGI. In DNA, the CDR3 is TGTGCCAGCAGTTACGCCGGGACAGAAGAGACCCAGTACTTC. It is translated as CASSYAGTEETQYF.

This chain connects TRBV30 to TRBJ1-1; D not certain. V lost 0 bases and J lost 10, with 18 bases in between. Germline assignment: CDR1 GTSNPN and CDR2 SVGIG (reference sequence). The CDR3 sequence is 14 residues long. The CDR3 nucleotides are TGTGCCTGGAGTGTATCGGGTTTCCTCCCCCGAGCTTTCTTT. This gives the protein CAWSVSGFLPRAFF.

The V and J genes are TRBV7-2 and TRBJ2-5; 7 bases are shared with TRBD2. J was trimmed by 1 base and V by 5 bases; bases with no gene match: 7. Germline CDR1 SGHTA, CDR2 FQGNSA. The CDR3 runs to 15 residues. The CDR3 sequence: CASSMGLAAQETQYF. In DNA form, the CDR3 reads TGTGCCAGCAGCATGGGGCTAGCGGCCCAAGAGACCCAGTACTTC.

This clone was counted between two and nine times. This chain joins TRBV9 and TRBJ2-7; weak D call: TRBD1 (5 bases). The CDR3 length is 15 residues. With 2 bases removed from V and 0 bases from J, the gap between germline ends came to 12 bases. Germline V gene data show CDR1 as SGDLS and CDR2 as YYNGEE. This CDR3 is CASSVGDSRSYEQYF. The CDR3 DNA is TGTGCCAGCAGCGTTGGAGACAGCCGCTCCTACGAGCAGTACTTC.

The chain employs TRBV4-2 and TRBJ2-3; D perhaps matches TRBD2 (6 bases). V gave up 4 bases and J gave up 0 bases, with 11 bases separating them. Germline-derived CDR1 and CDR2 are LGHNA and YNFKEQ. The CDR3 sequence is 15 residues long. CDR3 sequence reads: CASSPYAGSTDTQYF. In nucleotides, the CDR3 is TGTGCCAGCAGCCCGTACGCGGGGAGCACAGATACGCAGTATTTT.

The rearrangement joins TRBV4-3 to TRBJ2-6; D is unclear. CDR3 length equals 17 residues. Germline V lookup: CDR1 LGHNA, CDR2 YSLEER. Deletions cut 1 base from V and 3 bases from J, with 13 bases between. The DNA of the CDR3 is TGCGCCAGCAGCCAAGGGACGTCCACGGGTGGGGCCAACGTCCTGACTTTC. Translating it yields CASSQGTSTGGANVLTF.